One and the same sample provided the 28 T cell receptor beta chains below, sequenced in a study of shared clonotypes between healthy human individuals. TCRdb keeps only in-frame clones here, not all; method: immunoSEQ multiplex PCR. The sample contains 2 million to 2.5 million clones, approximately 96% of which appear only once. Sequences were obtained from naive CD4+ T cells sorted from blood. Described subset: CD45RA+ positively selected. The receptors originated from a man aged 18 to 30 in good health.

The V call is TRBV18, the J call TRBJ2-6, with D maybe TRBD1 (5 bases). V shed 3 bases and J shed 2 bases, with 8 bases lying between them. The CDR3 has 15 amino acids. Germline CDR1 reads KGHSH; CDR2 reads LQKENI. The CDR3 loop is CASSPSGTGANVLTF. The CDR3 DNA is TGTGCCAGCTCACCCTCAGGGACTGGGGCCAACGTCCTGACTTTC.

The chain combines TRBV4-3 with TRBJ2-7; 13 bases align to TRBD2. Trimming removed 4 bases from V and 4 bases from J; junction bases left unmatched: 4. Germline CDR1 is LGHNA and CDR2 is YSLEER. The CDR3 has 15 amino acids. The CDR3 is CASSRTSGREYEQYF. In DNA form, the CDR3 reads TGCGCCAGCAGCCGCACTAGCGGGAGGGAGTACGAGCAGTACTTC.

The V gene is TRBV6-6, the J gene TRBJ1-5, with D hard to call. V shed 4 bases and J shed 11 bases, with 9 bases lying between them. CDR3 length equals 11 residues. Germline V lookup: CDR1 MNHNY, CDR2 SVGAGI (reference sequence). DNA of the CDR3: TGTGCCAGCAGTTCGAGGAATGCCCAGCATTTT. It specifies CASSSRNAQHF.

The chain combines TRBV7-8 with TRBJ2-7; TRBD1 aligns across 8 bases. Germline lookup yields CDR1 SGHVS and CDR2 FQNEAQ. Trimming at V came to 5 bases and at J to 1 base, leaving 4 bases not matched to a gene. The CDR3 sequence is 14 residues long. The CDR3 is CASSLGQVSYEQYF. DNA of the CDR3: TGTGCCAGCAGCCTGGGACAGGTTTCCTACGAGCAGTACTTC.

This chain links TRBV7-9 with TRBJ1-1; D possibly corresponds to TRBD1 (5 bases). The CDR3 loop spans 12 amino acids. Germline loops: CDR1 SEHNR, CDR2 FQNEAQ (reference sequence). The germline V and J ends were trimmed by 1 base and 13 bases, with 13 bases remaining between them. This CDR3 reads CASSLGEGNGFF. The CDR3 DNA reads as TGTGCCAGCAGCTTAGGGGAGGGGAATGGTTTCTTT. Full variable domain (outside the CDR3, taken from reference TRBV7-9 and TRBJ1-1): DTGVSQNPRHKITKRGQNVTFRCDPISEHNRLYWYRQTLGQGPEFLTYFQNEAQLEKSRLLSDRFSAERPKGSFSTLEIQRTEQGDSAMYLCASSLGEGNGFFGQGTRLTVV.

The rearrangement joins TRBV29-1 to TRBJ2-2; D perhaps matches TRBD2 (6 bases). Trimming cost V 4 bases and J 6 bases, with 15 bases left between them. The CDR3 length is 14 residues. Germline-derived CDR1 and CDR2 are SQVTM and ANQGSEA. CDR3 in DNA: TGCAGCGTTGGGGAGACTAGACGGGCCGGGGAGCTGTTTTTT. Amino acids: CSVGETRRAGELFF.

About this clone: In the same sample, other DNA sequences code for this CDR3. The V gene is TRBV7-2, the J gene TRBJ2-7; D is possibly TRBD1 (5 bases). Trimming took off 5 bases at V and 1 base at J, with 12 bases between the two ends. The CDR3 length is 14 residues. Germline V gene lookup returns CDR1 SGHTA and CDR2 FQGNSA. In DNA form, the CDR3 reads TGTGCCAGCAGCCCTGGGGCAGGGTCCTACGAGCAGTACTTC. The encoded protein is CASSPGAGSYEQYF.

Concerning this clone itself: Other DNA sequences in the same sample also yield this CDR3. This chain joins TRBV5-6 and TRBJ2-7; D remains ambiguous. V lost 4 bases and J lost 2, with 13 bases in between. The CDR3 is 14 amino acids. Germline CDR1 SGHDT, CDR2 YYEEEE. CDR3 region: CASSPGQLTYEQYF. CDR3 bases: TGTGCCAGCAGCCCTGGGCAGCTAACCTACGAGCAGTACTTC.

The rearrangement links TRBV27 to TRBJ2-3; TRBD1 matches 7 bases. CDR1 and CDR2 from the germline V gene are MNHEY and SMNVEV (reference sequence). The CDR3 is made up of 13 amino acids. V shed 8 bases and J 0 bases; nucleotides not matched to a gene: 2. Here the CDR3 reads CASGTVSTDTQYF. CDR3 bases: TGTGCCAGCGGGACAGTTAGCACAGATACGCAGTATTTT.

This chain joins TRBV6-1 and TRBJ2-7, with 8 bases aligning to TRBD2. Trimming took 4 bases from V and 9 from J; bases not matched to a gene: 8. This CDR3 contains 13 residues. Germline values: CDR1 MNHNS, CDR2 SASEGT. The CDR3 protein is CASSGPGGPRQYF. CDR3 in DNA: TGTGCCAGCAGTGGTCCGGGAGGGCCCAGGCAGTACTTC.

The chain joins TRBV2 to TRBJ1-2; no clear D gene. Between the trimmed V and J ends, which lost 5 bases and 5 bases, there was a span of 12 bases. This CDR3 has 13 residues. Germline lookup yields CDR1 SNHLY and CDR2 FYNNEI. Here the CDR3 DNA reads TGTGCCAGCAGTTCCTTATACAGTTATGGCTACACCTTC. Protein: CASSSLYSYGYTF.

The chain links TRBV27 to TRBJ2-3; 11 nucleotides match TRBD2. Per germline, CDR1 MNHEY and CDR2 SMNVEV (reference sequence). The CDR3 extends over 16 amino acids. V trimming: 4 bases; J trimming: 2 bases; junction bases outside the gene matches: 5. CDR3 bases: TGTGCCAGCAGTTCTCCTAGCGGGGGGACCACAGATACGCAGTATTTT. This translates into CASSSPSGGTTDTQYF.

The chain recombines TRBV5-4 with TRBJ1-1; TRBD1 might be the D (5 bases). The V end lost 1 base, the J end lost 1 base, and 8 bases lay between the germline ends. The CDR3 covers 14 residues. CDR1 and CDR2 from the germline V gene are SGHNT and YYREEE (reference sequence). In nucleotides, the CDR3 is TGTGCCAGCAGCTTGAGGGGCCAGAACACTGAAGCTTTCTTT. It codes for CASSLRGQNTEAFF.

This clone has a single count. Other DNA sequences in the same sample also yield this CDR3. J is TRBJ2-1 and V is TRBV7-9; D gene unclear. Germline V gene data show CDR1 as SEHNR and CDR2 as FQNEAQ (reference sequence). Deletions cut 1 base from V and 4 bases from J, with 5 bases between. The CDR3 length is 13 residues. The CDR3 spells CASSLGSYNEQFF. CDR3 bases: TGTGCCAGCAGCTTAGGGTCGTACAATGAGCAGTTCTTC.

V and J are TRBV10-3 and TRBJ2-1; D is ambiguous. The CDR3 totals 13 residues. Trimming shortened V by 7 bases and J by 7 bases, and 14 bases separated the two germline ends. The germline V gene encodes CDR1 ENHRY and CDR2 SYGVKD. The CDR3 DNA reads as TGTGCCATCAACCAGGATGTGGGGAATGAGCAGTTCTTC. It specifies CAINQDVGNEQFF.

Concerning this clone: This CDR3 is also generated by other DNA sequences in the sample. The chain is built from TRBV18 and TRBJ1-2; D not certain. Per germline, CDR1 KGHSH and CDR2 LQKENI. Deletions cut 0 bases from V and 0 bases from J, with 5 bases between. This CDR3 region has 14 residues. The CDR3 bases are TGTGCCAGCTCACCACCGGACTCTAACTATGGCTACACCTTC. Translated: CASSPPDSNYGYTF.

The rearrangement links TRBV19 to TRBJ2-1, with a weak D call TRBD2 (5 bases). The CDR3 length is 19 residues. With 4 bases removed from V and 8 bases from J, the gap between germline ends came to 30 bases. In germline, CDR1 is LNHDA, CDR2 SQIVND (reference sequence). The CDR3 sequence is CASSNKDWPQARLVDEQFF. CDR3 sequence (DNA): TGTGCCAGTAGTAACAAGGACTGGCCCCAAGCCCGACTTGTCGATGAGCAGTTCTTC.

The chain links TRBV9 to TRBJ2-3; TRBD2 matches 11 bases. The J segment lost 3 bases and the V segment lost 4 bases, leaving 13 bases of the junction unmatched. The CDR3 has 18 residues. CDR1 is SGDLS, CDR2 YYNGEE, per germline. The chain's CDR3 is CASSSHGGLAVGTDTQYF. DNA for the CDR3: TGTGCCAGCAGCTCCCATGGGGGACTAGCGGTGGGGACAGATACGCAGTATTTT.

The V and J genes are TRBV6-6 and TRBJ1-2; D is possibly TRBD1 (5 bases). Per germline, CDR1 MNHNY and CDR2 SVGAGI (reference sequence). The V gene lost 2 bases and the J gene lost 3 bases, with 10 bases spanning the gap. CDR3 length equals 14 residues. CDR3 nucleotides: TGTGCCAGCAGTTACACCAGGGTTCACTATGGCTACACCTTC. Amino acids: CASSYTRVHYGYTF.

V usage is TRBV6-1 and J usage is TRBJ2-3, with 10 bases fitting TRBD1. V trimming: 6 bases; J trimming: 2 bases; junction bases outside the gene matches: 5. This CDR3 is built from 15 residues. Germline V lookup: CDR1 MNHNS, CDR2 SASEGT. The CDR3 nucleotides read TGTGCCAGCAGGCCGGGACAGGGGTTCACAGATACGCAGTATTTT. It specifies CASRPGQGFTDTQYF.

The rearrangement joins TRBV27 to TRBJ2-7; D may correspond to TRBD1 or TRBD2 (6 bases each). Trimming pared 4 bases from V and 1 base from J, leaving 14 bases between. The CDR3 runs 15 residues. In germline, CDR1 is MNHEY, CDR2 SMNVEV (reference sequence). The CDR3 DNA is TGTGCCAGCAGTTCCGCCGGGGGCGCTTCCTACGAGCAGTACTTC. This sequence encodes CASSSAGGASYEQYF.

The chain employs TRBV6-6 and TRBJ1-6; D gene uncertain. Trimming shortened V by 2 bases and J by 8 bases, and 10 bases separated the two germline ends. The germline CDR1 and CDR2 sequences are MNHNY and SVGAGI (reference sequence). The CDR3 runs 14 residues. CDR3: CASSYRTPDSPLHF. Written as DNA, the CDR3 is TGTGCCAGCAGTTACAGGACCCCAGATTCACCCCTCCACTTT.

The V and J genes are TRBV7-9 and TRBJ1-5, with TRBD1 matching over 9 bases. The CDR3 spans 15 residues. Trimming took 3 bases from V and 4 from J; bases not matched to a gene: 4. Germline V CDR1 and CDR2: SEHNR, FQNEAQ (reference sequence). CDR3 in amino acids: CASSLSGTGNQPQHF. Written as DNA, the CDR3 is TGTGCCAGCAGCTTGTCCGGGACAGGGAATCAGCCCCAGCATTTT.

This clone was recorded once. J is TRBJ2-6 and V is TRBV5-8, with D perhaps TRBD1 (6 bases). Per the germline V gene, CDR1 is SGHTS and CDR2 is YDEGEE. This CDR3 is 19 amino acids long. Trimming removed 4 bases from V and 1 base from J, with 21 bases in between. The CDR3 DNA reads TGTGCCAGCAGCCCGGGACACCTTACGTACCCGTCTGGGGCCAACGTCCTGACTTTC. Protein: CASSPGHLTYPSGANVLTF. The full variable domain, completed using reference TRBV5-8 and TRBJ2-6, is EAGVTQSPTHLIKTRGQQATLRCSPISGHTSVYWYQQALGLGLQFLLWYDEGEERNRGNFPPRFSGRQFPNYSSELNVNALELEDSALYLCASSPGHLTYPSGANVLTFGAGSRLTVL.

V and J are TRBV25-1 and TRBJ2-1, with 7 bases aligning to TRBD2. The trim removed 6 bases at V and 0 bases at J, leaving 5 bases unmatched. Germline CDR1 and CDR2: MGHDK and SYGVNS. The CDR3 loop spans 15 amino acids. The CDR3 reads CASSLWGGSYNEQFF. CDR3 sequence (DNA): TGTGCCAGCAGCCTTTGGGGGGGCTCCTACAATGAGCAGTTCTTC.

Details on this clone: Other DNA sequences within the sample encode an identical CDR3. The rearrangement uses TRBV5-1 and TRBJ2-5; D is perhaps TRBD1 or TRBD2 (5 bases each). Trimming stripped 0 bases from V and 1 base from J, with 7 bases between. This CDR3 is 14 amino acids long. Germline loops: CDR1 SGHRS, CDR2 YFSETQ. CDR3 DNA sequence: TGCGCCAGCAGCTTGGGGGGGACCCAAGAGACCCAGTACTTC. Amino acids: CASSLGGTQETQYF.

The chain is built from TRBV9 and TRBJ1-2; no reliable D call. Germline V CDR1 and CDR2: SGDLS, YYNGEE. The V end was cut by 4 bases, the J end by 8 bases, with 15 bases between. The CDR3 is 13 residues long. CDR3 nucleotide sequence: TGTGCCAGCAGCAACCTTTATGGGGAGGGCTACACCTTC. It is translated as CASSNLYGEGYTF.

V and J are TRBV5-6 and TRBJ2-5; 11 bases match TRBD2. The CDR3 sequence is 16 residues long. Germline V CDR1 and CDR2: SGHDT, YYEEEE. Trimming took 2 bases from V and 5 from J; bases not matched to a gene: 8. Written as DNA, the CDR3 is TGTGCCAGCAGCTTCCTAGCGGGGGGAACTCGTGAGACCCAGTACTTC. Protein sequence: CASSFLAGGTRETQYF.